The clone carrying this T cell receptor (beta chain) was detected a few times. No antigen is known for it. Trimming took 1 base from V and 4 from J, leaving 5 bases between them. CDR1 and CDR2 from the germline V gene are GTSNPN and SVGIG (reference sequence). There are 12 residues in the CDR3. The data are from a study of T cell clones after liver transplantation. Study context: TCRbeta sequencing after a pre-transplant mixed lymphocyte reaction identified graft-donor-reactive clones, later tracked in post-transplant blood. Until 12-24 months post-transplant, subjects got standard immunosuppression and no induction. General study findings and limits: Graft donor-reactive T cells possibly entered the graft instead of undergoing deletion. Low donor cell numbers restricted donor-reactive repertoire measurement in a couple of subjects.

Produced via immunoSEQ multiplex PCR; TCRdb's table is partial and in-frame only. Seen here are some 23,000 clones, around 63% observed once, and the top ten hold less than 3%. The clonotype originates from a human donor who received a liver transplant. The sequenced sample was CD4+ T cells from blood, obtained before liver transplant. The V and J genes are TRBV30 and TRBJ1-3; D ambiguous. The CDR3: CAWSARGNTIYF. DNA for the CDR3: TGTGCCTGGAGTGCGCGGGGAAACACCATATATTTT.